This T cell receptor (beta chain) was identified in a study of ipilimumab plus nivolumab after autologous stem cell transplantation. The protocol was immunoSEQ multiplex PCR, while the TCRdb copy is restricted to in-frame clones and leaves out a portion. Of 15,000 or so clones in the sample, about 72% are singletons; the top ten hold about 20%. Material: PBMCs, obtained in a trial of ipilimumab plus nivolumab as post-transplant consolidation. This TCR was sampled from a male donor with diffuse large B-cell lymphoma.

The CDR3 DNA reads TGTGCCAGCAGCTTGGATGACTACGAGCAGTACTTC. This sequence encodes CASSLDDYEQYF. The chain has TRBV5-5 and TRBJ2-7; D call uncertain. The CDR3 contains 12 residues. CDR1 and CDR2 (germline): SGHKS, YYEKEE (reference sequence). V lost 0 bases and J lost 3, with 4 bases in between.